This paragraph covers one T cell receptor (beta chain) sequence. Reverse transcription of roughly 0.45 to 1 ug RNA was performed with random hexamers. The authors amplified TCR beta CDR3 across 54 Vbeta and 13 Jbeta using immunoSEQ multiplex PCR. MiXCR was run by TCRdb on the immunoSEQ multiplex PCR reads, yielding one entry per CDR3 protein. Found here are some 170,000 distinct CDR3 sequences, roughly 95% of them singletons; the top ten hold just over 0.13%. This sample stems from a study of CD8 T cells in Susac syndrome. V was clipped by 6 bases and J by 1 base, with 16 bases between them. The CDR3 consists of 15 residues. Germline assignment: CDR1 KGHSH and CDR2 LQKENI. Blood CD8+ and CD4+ T cells underwent high-throughput TCR beta sequencing. Controls were age- and sex-matched healthy donors. TEMRA cells were FACS-enriched, unlike CD8+ and CD4+ T cells, which were negatively isolated.

The sequencing sample was made of CD4+ T cells from PBMCs. The clonotype originates from a human donor in good health. The genes are TRBV18 and TRBJ2-7, with no clear D. The CDR3 nucleotides are TGTGCCAGCTCCCCCCTGGATAGCAGTTCCTACGAGCAGTACTTC. It yields the protein CASSPLDSSSYEQYF. Based on the CDR3 plus reference TRBV18 and TRBJ2-7, the full variable domain is NAGVMQNPRHLVRRRGQEARLRCSPMKGHSHVYWYRQLPEEGLKFMVYLQKENIIDESGMPKERFSAEFPKEGPSILRIQQVVRGDSAAYFCASSPLDSSSYEQYFGPGTRLTVT.